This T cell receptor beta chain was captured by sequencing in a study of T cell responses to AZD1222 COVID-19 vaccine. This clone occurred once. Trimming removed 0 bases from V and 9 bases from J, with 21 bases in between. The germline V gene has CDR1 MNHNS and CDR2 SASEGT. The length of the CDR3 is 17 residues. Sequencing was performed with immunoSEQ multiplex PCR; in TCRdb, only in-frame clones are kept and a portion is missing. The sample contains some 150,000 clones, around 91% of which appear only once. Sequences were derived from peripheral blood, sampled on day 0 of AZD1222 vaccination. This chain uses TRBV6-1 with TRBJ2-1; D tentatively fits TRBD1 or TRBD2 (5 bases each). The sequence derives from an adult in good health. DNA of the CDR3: TGTGCCAGCAGTGAAGCGCATGGGGGTAGGTCGGCCAGTGAGCAGTTCTTC. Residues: CASSEAHGGRSASEQFF.